This TCR beta chain comes out of a study of blood T cell repertoires in COVID-19. The overall study: Sources were T cells, B-cell-depleted T cells, or PBMCs; the material itself was cDNA or gDNA.

This table comes from immunoSEQ multiplex PCR, and its TCRdb copy is limited to in-frame clones, with some not included. Altogether under 300,000 clones are present, around nine tenths being singletons, with the ten largest covering 0.9% to 1%. The sequence derives from a woman aged 40 to 49 who had recovered from COVID-19. The sequencing input was peripheral blood.

CDR3 in DNA: TGTGCCAGCTCACCACCGTCAACCCGCAGTGAAAAACTGTTTTTT. It is translated as CASSPPSTRSEKLFF. V gene TRBV18 combines with J gene TRBJ1-4; D uncertain. The length of the CDR3 is 15 residues. Germline CDR1 KGHSH, CDR2 LQKENI. The germline V and J ends were trimmed by 0 bases and 7 bases, with 12 bases remaining between them.